The text below deals with one T cell receptor beta chain. Per the study methods: Using reference gene primer amplification, nucleated cell counts were estimated. Data came from immunoSEQ multiplex PCR; TCRdb stores just in-frame clones and leaves some out. Clone size and the V and J calls come from that table; the DNA yielded D and trimming. The sample lists some 510,000 clones; approximately 87% were seen once. This sample was included in a study of blood T cell repertoires in COVID-19. Study-wide background: PBMCs, B-cell-depleted T cells, or T cells were the source of the cDNA or gDNA that made up the material.

Study members were between about 18 and 90 years old and lived in fewer than 30 US regions. Recovery among Cohort 3 donors was established by two negative PCRs, clearance, or symptom resolution. CDR1 and CDR2 from the germline V gene are SGHNT and YENEEA. J was trimmed by 0 bases and V by 6 bases; bases with no gene match: 8. The CDR3 length is 16 residues. The TCR originated in a woman aged 40-49 years who had recovered from COVID-19. Sequenced input: PBMCs or T cells enriched from blood (not recorded which). The genes are TRBV11-3 and TRBJ2-3; 8 positions agree with TRBD2. DNA for the CDR3: TGTGCCAGCAGTTCAATAGCGGGAACTAGCACAGATACGCAGTATTTT. It yields the protein CASSSIAGTSTDTQYF. Based on the CDR3 plus reference TRBV11-3 and TRBJ2-3, the full variable domain is EAGVVQSPRYKIIEKKQPVAFWCNPISGHNTLYWYLQNLGQGPELLIRYENEEAVDDSQLPKDRFSAERLKGVDSTLKIQPAELGDSAVYLCASSSIAGTSTDTQYFGPGTRLTVL.